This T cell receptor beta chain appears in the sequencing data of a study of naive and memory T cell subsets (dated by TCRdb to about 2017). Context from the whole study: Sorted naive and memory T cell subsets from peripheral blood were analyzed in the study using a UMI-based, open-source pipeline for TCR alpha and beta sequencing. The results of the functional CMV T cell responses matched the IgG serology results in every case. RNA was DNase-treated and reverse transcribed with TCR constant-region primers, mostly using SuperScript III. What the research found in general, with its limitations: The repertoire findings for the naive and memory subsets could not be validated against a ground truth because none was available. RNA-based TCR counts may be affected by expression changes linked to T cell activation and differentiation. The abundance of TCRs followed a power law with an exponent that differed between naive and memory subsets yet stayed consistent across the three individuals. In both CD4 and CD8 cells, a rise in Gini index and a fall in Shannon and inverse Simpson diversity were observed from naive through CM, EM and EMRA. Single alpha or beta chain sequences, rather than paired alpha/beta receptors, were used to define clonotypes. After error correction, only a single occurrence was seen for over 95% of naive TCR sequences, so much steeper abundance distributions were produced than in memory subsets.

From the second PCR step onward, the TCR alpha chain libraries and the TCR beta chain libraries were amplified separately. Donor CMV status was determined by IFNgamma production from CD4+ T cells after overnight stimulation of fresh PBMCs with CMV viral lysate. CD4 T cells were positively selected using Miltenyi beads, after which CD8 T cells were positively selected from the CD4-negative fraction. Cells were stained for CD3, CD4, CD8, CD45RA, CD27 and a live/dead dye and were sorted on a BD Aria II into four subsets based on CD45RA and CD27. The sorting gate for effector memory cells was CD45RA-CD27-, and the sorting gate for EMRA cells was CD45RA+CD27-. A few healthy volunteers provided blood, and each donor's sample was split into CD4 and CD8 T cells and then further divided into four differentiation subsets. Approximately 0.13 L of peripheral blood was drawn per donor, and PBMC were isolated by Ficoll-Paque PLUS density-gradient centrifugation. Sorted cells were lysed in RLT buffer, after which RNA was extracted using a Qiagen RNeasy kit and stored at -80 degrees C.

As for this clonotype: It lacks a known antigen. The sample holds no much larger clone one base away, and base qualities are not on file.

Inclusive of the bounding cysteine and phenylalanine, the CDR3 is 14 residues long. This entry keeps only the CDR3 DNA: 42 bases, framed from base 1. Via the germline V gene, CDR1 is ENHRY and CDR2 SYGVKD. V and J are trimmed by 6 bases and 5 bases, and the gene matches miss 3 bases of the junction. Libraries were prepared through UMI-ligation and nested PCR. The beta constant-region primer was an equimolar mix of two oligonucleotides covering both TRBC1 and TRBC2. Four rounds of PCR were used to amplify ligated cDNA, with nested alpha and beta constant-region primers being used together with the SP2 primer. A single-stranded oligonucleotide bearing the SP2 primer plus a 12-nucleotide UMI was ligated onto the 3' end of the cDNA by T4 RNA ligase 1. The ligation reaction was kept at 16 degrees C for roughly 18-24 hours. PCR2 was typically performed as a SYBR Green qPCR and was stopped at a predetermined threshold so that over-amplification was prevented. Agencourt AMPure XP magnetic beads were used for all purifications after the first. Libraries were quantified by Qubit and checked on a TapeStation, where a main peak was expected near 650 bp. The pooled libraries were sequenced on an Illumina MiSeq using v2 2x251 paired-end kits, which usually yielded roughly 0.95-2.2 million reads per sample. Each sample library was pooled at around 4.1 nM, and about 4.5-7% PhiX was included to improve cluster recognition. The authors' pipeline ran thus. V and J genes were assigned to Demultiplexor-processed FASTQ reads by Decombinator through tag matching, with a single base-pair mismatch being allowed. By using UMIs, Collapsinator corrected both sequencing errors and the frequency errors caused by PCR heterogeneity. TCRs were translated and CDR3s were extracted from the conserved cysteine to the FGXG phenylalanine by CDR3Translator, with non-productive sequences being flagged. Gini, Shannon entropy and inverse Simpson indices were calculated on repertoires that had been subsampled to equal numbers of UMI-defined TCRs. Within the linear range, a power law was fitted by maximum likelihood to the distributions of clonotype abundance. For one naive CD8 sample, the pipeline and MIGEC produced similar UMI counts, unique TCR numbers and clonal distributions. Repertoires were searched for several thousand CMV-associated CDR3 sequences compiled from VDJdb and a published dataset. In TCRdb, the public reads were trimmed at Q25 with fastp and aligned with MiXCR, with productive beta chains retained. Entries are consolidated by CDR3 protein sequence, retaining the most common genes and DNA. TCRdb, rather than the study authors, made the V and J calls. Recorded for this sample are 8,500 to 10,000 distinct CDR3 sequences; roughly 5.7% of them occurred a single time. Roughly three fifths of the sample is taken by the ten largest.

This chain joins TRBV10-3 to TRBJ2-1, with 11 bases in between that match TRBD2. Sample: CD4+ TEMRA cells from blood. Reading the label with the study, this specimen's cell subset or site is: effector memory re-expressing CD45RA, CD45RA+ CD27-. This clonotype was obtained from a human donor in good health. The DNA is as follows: TGTGCCATCAGCCGACTAGCGGGAAACAATGAGCAGTTCTTC. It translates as CAISRLAGNNEQFF.